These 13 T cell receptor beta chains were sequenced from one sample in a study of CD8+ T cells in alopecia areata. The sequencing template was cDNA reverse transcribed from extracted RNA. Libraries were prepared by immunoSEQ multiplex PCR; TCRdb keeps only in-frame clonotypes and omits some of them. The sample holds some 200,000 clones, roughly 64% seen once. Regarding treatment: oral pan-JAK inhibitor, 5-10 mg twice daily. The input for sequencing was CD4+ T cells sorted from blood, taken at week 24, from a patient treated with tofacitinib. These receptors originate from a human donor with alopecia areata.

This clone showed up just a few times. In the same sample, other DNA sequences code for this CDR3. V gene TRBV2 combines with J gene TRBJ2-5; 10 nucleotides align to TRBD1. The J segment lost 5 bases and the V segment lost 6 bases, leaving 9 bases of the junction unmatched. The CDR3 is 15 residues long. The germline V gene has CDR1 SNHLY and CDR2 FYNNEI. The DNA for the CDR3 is TGTGCCAGCAGACCGGGACAGGGGTTTGACGAGACCCAGTACTTC. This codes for CASRPGQGFDETQYF. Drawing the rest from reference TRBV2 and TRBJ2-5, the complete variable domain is EPEVTQTPSHQVTQMGQEVILRCVPISNHLYFYWYRQILGQKVEFLVSFYNNEISEKSEIFDDQFSVERPDGSNFTLKIRSTKLEDSAMYFCASRPGQGFDETQYFGPGTRLLVL.

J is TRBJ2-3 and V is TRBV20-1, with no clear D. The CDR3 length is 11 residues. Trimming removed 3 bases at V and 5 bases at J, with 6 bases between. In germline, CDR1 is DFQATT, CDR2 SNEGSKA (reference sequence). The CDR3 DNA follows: TGCAGTGCTAGTTATGAAGATACGCAGTATTTT. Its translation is CSASYEDTQYF.

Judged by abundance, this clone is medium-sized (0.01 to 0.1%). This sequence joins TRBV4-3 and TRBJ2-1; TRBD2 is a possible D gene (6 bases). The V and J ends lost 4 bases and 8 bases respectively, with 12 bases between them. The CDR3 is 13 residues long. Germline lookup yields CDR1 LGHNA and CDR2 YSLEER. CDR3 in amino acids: CASSRTLADEQFF. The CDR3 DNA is TGCGCCAGCAGCCGGACATTAGCGGATGAGCAGTTCTTC.

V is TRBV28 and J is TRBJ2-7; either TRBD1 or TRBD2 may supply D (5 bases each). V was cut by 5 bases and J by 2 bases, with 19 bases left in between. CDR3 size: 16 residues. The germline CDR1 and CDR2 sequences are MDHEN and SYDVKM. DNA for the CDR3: TGTGCCAGCAGTCTCCTTTTGGGGGATGATACCTACGAGCAGTACTTC. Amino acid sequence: CASSLLLGDDTYEQYF.

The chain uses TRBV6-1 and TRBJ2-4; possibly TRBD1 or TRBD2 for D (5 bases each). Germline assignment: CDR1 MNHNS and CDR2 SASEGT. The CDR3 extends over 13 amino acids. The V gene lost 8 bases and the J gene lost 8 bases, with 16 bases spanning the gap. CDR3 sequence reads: CASSRDPRDIQYF. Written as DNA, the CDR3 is TGTGCCAGCTCCCGGGACCCCAGGGACATTCAGTACTTC.

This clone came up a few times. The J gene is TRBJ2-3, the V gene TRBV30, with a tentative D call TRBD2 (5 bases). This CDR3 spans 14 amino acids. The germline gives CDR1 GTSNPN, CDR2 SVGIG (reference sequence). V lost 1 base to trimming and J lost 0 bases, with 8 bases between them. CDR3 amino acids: CAWSEAVSTDTQYF. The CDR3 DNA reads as TGTGCCTGGAGTGAAGCGGTGAGCACAGATACGCAGTATTTT.

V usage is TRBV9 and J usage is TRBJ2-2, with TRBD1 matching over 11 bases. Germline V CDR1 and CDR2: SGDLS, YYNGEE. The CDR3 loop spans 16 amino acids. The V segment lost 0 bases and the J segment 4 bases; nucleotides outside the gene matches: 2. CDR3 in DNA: TGTGCCAGCAGCGTAGCTGGACAGGGGGCCACCGGGGAGCTGTTTTTT. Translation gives CASSVAGQGATGELFF.

The CDR3 is CAWSVHASEQYF. The CDR3 nucleotides are TGTGCCTGGAGTGTACATGCGAGCGAGCAGTACTTC. The chain recombines TRBV30 with TRBJ2-7, with D uncertain. CDR1 and CDR2 from the germline V gene are GTSNPN and SVGIG (reference sequence). The CDR3 loop spans 12 amino acids. V was pared by 0 bases and J by 6 bases, with 9 bases between.

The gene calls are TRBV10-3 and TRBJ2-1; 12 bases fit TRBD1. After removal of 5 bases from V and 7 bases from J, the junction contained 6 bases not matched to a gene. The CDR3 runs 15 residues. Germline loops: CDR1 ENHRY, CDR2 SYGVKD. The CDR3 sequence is CAISSGTGGLNEQFF. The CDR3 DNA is TGTGCCATCAGTAGTGGGACAGGGGGCCTAAATGAGCAGTTCTTC.

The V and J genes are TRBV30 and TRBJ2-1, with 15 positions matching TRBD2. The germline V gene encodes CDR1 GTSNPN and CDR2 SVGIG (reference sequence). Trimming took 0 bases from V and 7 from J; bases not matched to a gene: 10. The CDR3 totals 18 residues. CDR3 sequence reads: CAWSVRPGTSGRLNEQFF. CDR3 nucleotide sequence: TGTGCCTGGAGTGTACGACCGGGGACTAGCGGGAGGCTTAATGAGCAGTTCTTC.

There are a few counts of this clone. The CDR3 DNA sequence: TGTGCCAGCAGGCCGGGACAGGGGGCCGGCTACACCTTC. Translation gives CASRPGQGAGYTF. V gene TRBV27 combines with J gene TRBJ1-2, with TRBD1 identical over 12 bases. The trim removed 6 bases at V and 8 bases at J, leaving 4 bases unmatched. Germline V gene lookup returns CDR1 MNHEY and CDR2 SMNVEV (reference sequence). This CDR3 spans 13 amino acids.

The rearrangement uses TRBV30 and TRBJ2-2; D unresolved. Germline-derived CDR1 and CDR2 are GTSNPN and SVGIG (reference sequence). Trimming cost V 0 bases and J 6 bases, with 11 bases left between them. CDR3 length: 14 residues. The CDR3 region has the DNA TGTGCCTGGAGTGTAAAACAGTTGGCCGGGGAGCTGTTTTTT. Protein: CAWSVKQLAGELFF.

The CDR3 nucleotides read TGTGCCACCAGGCCCCTCCCGGACAGGGGGGGGTACGAGCAGTACTTC. Its translation is CATRPLPDRGGYEQYF. The V gene is TRBV27, the J gene TRBJ2-7; 10 bases map to TRBD1. This CDR3 has 16 amino acids. Looked up from germline, CDR1 is MNHEY and CDR2 is SMNVEV (reference sequence). After removal of 10 bases from V and 4 bases from J, the junction contained 16 bases not matched to a gene.